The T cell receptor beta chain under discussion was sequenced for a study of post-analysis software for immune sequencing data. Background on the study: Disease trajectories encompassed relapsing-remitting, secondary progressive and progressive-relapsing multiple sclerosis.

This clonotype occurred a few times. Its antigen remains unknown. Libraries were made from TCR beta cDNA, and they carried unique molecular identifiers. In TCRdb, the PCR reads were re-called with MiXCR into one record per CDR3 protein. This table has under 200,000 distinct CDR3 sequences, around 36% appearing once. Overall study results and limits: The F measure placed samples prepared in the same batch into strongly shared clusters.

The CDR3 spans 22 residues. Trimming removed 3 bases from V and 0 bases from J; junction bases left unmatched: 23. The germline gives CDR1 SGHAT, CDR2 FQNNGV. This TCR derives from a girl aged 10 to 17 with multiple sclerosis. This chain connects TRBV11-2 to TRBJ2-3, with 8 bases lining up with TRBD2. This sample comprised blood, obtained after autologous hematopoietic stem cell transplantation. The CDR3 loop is CASSFFPRLLAGPGGSTDTQYF. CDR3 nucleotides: TGTGCCAGCAGCTTTTTCCCCCGCCTTCTAGCGGGCCCTGGGGGAAGCACAGATACGCAGTATTTT.